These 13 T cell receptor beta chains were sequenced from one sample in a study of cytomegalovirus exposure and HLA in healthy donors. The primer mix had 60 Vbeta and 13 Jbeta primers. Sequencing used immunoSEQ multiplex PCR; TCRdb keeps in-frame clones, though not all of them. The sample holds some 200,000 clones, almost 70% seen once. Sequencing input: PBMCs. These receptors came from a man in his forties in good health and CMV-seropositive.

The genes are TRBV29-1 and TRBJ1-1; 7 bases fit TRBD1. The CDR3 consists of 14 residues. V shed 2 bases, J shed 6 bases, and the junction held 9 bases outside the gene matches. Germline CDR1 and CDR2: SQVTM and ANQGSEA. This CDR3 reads CSVERAQGTSEAFF. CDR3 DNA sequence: TGCAGCGTTGAAAGGGCACAGGGGACTTCTGAAGCTTTCTTT. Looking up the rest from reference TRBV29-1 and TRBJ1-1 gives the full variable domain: SAVISQKPSRDICQRGTSLTIQCQVDSQVTMMFWYRQQPGQSLTLIATANQGSEATYESGFVIDKFPISRPNLTFSTLTVSNMSPEDSSIYLCSVERAQGTSEAFFGQGTRLTVV.

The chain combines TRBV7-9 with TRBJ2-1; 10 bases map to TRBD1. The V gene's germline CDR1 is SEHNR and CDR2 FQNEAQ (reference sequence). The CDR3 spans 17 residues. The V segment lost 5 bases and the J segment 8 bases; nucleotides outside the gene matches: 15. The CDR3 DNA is TGTGCCAGCAGCAAGACAGGGGGCCTCTCTTCCCCCGATGAGCAGTTCTTC. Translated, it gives CASSKTGGLSSPDEQFF.

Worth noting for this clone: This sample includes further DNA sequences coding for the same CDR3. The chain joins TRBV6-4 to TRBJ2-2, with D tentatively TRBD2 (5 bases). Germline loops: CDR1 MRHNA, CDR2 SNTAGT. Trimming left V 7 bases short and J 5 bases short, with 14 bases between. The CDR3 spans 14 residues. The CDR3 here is CASTASPGTGELFF. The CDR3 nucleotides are TGTGCCAGCACCGCCTCCCCGGGAACCGGGGAGCTGTTTTTT.

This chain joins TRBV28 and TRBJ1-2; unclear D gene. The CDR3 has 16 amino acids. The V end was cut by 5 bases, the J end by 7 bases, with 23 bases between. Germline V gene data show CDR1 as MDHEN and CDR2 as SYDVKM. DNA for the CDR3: TGTGCCAGCAGTCGAAACCAGGCGGGGTCCCGGGTTGGCTACACCTTC. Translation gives CASSRNQAGSRVGYTF.

Written as DNA, the CDR3 is TGTGCCAGCAGGAAGGTCCTCCAGGGGAACACCGGGGAGCTGTTTTTT. This gives the protein CASRKVLQGNTGELFF. V gene TRBV5-6 combines with J gene TRBJ2-2; TRBD1 is a possible D gene (5 bases). Germline CDR1 reads SGHDT; CDR2 reads YYEEEE. Trimming took 5 bases from V and 1 from J, leaving 15 bases between them. This CDR3 has 16 residues.

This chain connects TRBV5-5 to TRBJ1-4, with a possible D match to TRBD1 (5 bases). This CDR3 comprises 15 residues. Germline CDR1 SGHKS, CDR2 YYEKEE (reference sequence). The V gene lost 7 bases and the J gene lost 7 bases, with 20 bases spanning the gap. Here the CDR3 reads CASSPGGGSGEKLFF. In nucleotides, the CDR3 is TGTGCCAGCTCCCCTGGGGGGGGGTCGGGTGAAAAACTGTTTTTT.

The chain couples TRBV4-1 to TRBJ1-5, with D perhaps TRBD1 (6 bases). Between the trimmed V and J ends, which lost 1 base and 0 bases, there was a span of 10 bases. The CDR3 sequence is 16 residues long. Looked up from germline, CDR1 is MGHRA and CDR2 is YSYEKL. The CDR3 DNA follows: TGCGCCAGCAGCCAAGCCGGACAGTATAGCAATCAGCCCCAGCATTTT. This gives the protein CASSQAGQYSNQPQHF.

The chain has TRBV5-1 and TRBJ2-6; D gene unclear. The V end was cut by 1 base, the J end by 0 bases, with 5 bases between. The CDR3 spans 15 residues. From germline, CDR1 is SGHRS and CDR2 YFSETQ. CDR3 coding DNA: TGCGCCAGCAGCTTGCCCAGCTCTGGGGCCAACGTCCTGACTTTC. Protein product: CASSLPSSGANVLTF.

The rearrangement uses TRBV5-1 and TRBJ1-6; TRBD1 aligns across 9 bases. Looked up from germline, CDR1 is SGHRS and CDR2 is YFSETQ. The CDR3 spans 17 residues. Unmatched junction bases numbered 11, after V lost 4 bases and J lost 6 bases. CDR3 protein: CASSIMGQGRSNSPLHF. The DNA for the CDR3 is TGCGCCAGCAGCATAATGGGACAGGGTCGTTCTAATTCACCCCTCCACTTT.

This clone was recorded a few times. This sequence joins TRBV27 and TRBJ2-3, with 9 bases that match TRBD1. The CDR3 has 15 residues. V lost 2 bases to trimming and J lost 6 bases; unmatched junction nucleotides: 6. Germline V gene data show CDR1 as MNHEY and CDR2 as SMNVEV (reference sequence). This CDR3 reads CASSLRGQGRDTQYF. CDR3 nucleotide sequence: TGTGCCAGCAGTTTAAGGGGACAGGGACGGGATACGCAGTATTTT.

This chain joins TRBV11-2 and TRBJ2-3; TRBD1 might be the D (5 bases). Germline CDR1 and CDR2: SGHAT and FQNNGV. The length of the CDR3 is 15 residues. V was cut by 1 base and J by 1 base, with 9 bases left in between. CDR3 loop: CASSLAEGGTDTQYF. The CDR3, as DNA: TGTGCCAGCAGCTTAGCAGAAGGGGGCACAGATACGCAGTATTTT.

DNA of the CDR3: TGTGCCAGCACCCCCCCCGGGACAGAATCCTACGAGCAGTACTTC. Amino acid sequence: CASTPPGTESYEQYF. The chain carries TRBV6-5 and TRBJ2-5; 7 bases map to TRBD1. The DNA end lines up better with TRBJ2-7; the J call may be wrong. This CDR3 is built from 15 residues. From germline, CDR1 is MNHEY and CDR2 SVGAGI.

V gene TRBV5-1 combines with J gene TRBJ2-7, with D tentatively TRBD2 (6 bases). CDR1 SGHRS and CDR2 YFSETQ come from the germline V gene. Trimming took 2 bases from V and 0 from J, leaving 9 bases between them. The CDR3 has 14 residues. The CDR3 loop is CASSFSGGSYEQYF. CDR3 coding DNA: TGCGCCAGCAGCTTTAGCGGAGGCTCCTACGAGCAGTACTTC.